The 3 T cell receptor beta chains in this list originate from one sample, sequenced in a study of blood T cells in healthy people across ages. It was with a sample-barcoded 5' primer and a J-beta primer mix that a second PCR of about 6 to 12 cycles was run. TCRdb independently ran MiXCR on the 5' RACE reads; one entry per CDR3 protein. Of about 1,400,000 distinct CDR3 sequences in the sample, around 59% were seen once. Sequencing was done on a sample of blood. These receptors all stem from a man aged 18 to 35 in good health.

CDR3 coding DNA: TGTGCCAGCTCACCACCGGGGAGTGTGCAGGACGGCTACACCTTC. Translated, it gives CASSPPGSVQDGYTF. This sequence joins TRBV18 and TRBJ1-2; no clear D gene. The CDR3 has 15 amino acids. Germline CDR1 reads KGHSH; CDR2 reads LQKENI. Trimming pared 0 bases from V and 8 bases from J, leaving 16 bases between.

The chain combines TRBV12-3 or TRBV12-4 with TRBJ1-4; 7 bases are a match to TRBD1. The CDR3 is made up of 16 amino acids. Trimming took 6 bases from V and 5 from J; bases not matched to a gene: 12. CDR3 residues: CASSPQGRQGNEKLFF. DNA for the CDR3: TGTGCCAGCAGCCCCCAGGGGAGACAGGGAAATGAAAAACTGTTTTTT.

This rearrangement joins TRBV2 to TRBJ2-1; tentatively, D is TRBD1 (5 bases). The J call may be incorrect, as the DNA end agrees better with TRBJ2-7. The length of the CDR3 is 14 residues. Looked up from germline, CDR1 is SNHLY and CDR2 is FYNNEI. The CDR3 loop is CASSEQQERNEQYF. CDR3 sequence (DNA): TGTGCCAGCAGTGAACAACAGGAAAGGAATGAGCAGTACTTC.